This TCR beta chain was recovered during a study of blood T cell repertoires in COVID-19. Study in general: Samples taken during acute and convalescent COVID-19 were collected in the United States, Italy and Spain. From T cells, B-cell-depleted T cells, or PBMCs came the material, which was cDNA or gDNA.

V was pared by 0 bases and J by 8 bases, with 16 bases between. Germline lookup yields CDR1 LNHDA and CDR2 SQIVND (reference sequence). CDR3 size: 15 residues. Per the original methods: Estimation of nucleated cell counts relied on the amplification of reference gene primers. Profiled with immunoSEQ multiplex PCR; TCRdb holds only in-frame clones, not every one. V, J and clone size reflect that table, while D and trimming were determined from the DNA. The sample lists 140,000 to 150,000 clones, under 90% occurring once. This receptor was identified in a human donor in a cohort sampled during active COVID-19. The sequenced sample was peripheral blood. The V and J genes are TRBV19 and TRBJ1-2; D is unclear. The CDR3 region has the DNA TGTGCCAGTAGTATAGATCGCAGGCCTCCCAGGGGCTACACCTTC. Translating it yields CASSIDRRPPRGYTF. Full variable domain (missing parts from reference TRBV19 and TRBJ1-2): DGGITQSPKYLFRKEGQNVTLSCEQNLNHDAMYWYRQDPGQGLRLIYYSQIVNDFQKGDIAEGYSVSREKKESFPLTVTSAQKNPTAFYLCASSIDRRPPRGYTFGSGTRLTVV.